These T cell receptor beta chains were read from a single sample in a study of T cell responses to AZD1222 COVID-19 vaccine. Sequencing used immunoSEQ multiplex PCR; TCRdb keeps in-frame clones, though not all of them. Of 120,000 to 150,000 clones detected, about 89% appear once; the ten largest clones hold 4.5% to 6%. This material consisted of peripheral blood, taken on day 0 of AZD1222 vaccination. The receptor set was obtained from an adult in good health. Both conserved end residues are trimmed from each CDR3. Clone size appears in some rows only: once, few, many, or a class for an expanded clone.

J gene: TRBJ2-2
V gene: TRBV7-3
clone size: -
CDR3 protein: ASSVSPQGVYGELF

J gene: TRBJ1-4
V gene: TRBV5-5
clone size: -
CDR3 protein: ASSFPGQTEKLF

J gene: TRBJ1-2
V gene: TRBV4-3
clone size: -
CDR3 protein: ASSQGMEGYT

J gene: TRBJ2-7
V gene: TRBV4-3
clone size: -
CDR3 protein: ASSQGVPGTSGSYEQY

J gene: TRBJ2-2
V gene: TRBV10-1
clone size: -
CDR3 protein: ARSKGTGELF

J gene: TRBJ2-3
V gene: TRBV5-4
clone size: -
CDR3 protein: ASSPGSNTDTQY

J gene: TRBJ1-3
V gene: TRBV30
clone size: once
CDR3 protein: AWSGYTGDFSGNTIY

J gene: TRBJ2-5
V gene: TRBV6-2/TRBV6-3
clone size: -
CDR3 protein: ASSRGLAGTETQY

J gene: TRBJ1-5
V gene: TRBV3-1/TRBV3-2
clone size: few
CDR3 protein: ASSQGDSSNQPQH

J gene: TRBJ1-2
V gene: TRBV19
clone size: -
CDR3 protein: ASTPSGQSYGYT

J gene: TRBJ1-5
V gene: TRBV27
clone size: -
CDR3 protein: ASSLSPRGSNQPQH

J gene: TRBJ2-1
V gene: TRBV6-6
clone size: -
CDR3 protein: ASSPTAYNEQF

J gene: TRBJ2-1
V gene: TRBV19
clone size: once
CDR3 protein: ASSIKGNIEQF

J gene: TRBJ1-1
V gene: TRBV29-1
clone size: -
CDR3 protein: SVFPIGGVTEAF

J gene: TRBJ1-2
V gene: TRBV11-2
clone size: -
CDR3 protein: ASSDRDRGPNYGYT

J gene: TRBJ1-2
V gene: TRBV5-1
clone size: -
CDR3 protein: ASSYEAGRGGYT

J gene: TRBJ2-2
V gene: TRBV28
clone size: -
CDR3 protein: ASSLAETSGTTGELF